The 19 T cell receptor beta chains below were found in one sample sequenced in a study of Ad26.COV2.S vaccination and SARS-CoV-2 variants (dated by TCRdb to the early 2020s). Libraries came from the immunoSEQ multiplex PCR assay. TCRdb re-hosts the immuneACCESS table, in-frame sequences only. Its copies lack some clones; in the studies checked, an unresolved V gene accounts for under half of them, and the cause for the rest is not known. The sample yields about 440,000 clones; roughly 91% were counted once. The ten largest clones capture around 4.5% of the sample. This specimen's treatment or condition label, per the study, means: some 20 received Ad26.COV2.S at low or high dose, single or two shots; about 5 received placebo; per-sample allocation not given. For vaccine and placebo recipients, repertoires were sequenced using samples collected on day 63 after the first injection. The sample in question was peripheral blood, obtained in a trial of Ad26.COV2.S vaccine versus placebo. These receptors originate from a person aged 18-60 years who received the Ad26.COV2.S COVID-19 vaccine or a placebo.

The chain joins TRBV5-1 to TRBJ2-5; 10 bases line up with TRBD2. Germline V gives CDR1 SGHRS, CDR2 YFSETQ. The trim removed 0 bases at V and 5 bases at J, leaving 7 bases unmatched. The CDR3 is 16 amino acids. This CDR3 reads CASSLAGLASRETQYF. CDR3 coding DNA: TGCGCCAGCAGCTTGGCGGGACTAGCGTCGAGGGAGACCCAGTACTTC.

V is TRBV6-5 and J is TRBJ2-1, with a possible D match to TRBD2 (6 bases). The CDR3 runs 14 residues. The V and J ends lost 4 bases and 4 bases respectively, with 11 bases between them. The V gene's germline CDR1 is MNHEY and CDR2 SVGAGI. The CDR3 sequence is CASSFRREYNEQFF. The CDR3 DNA reads TGTGCCAGCAGTTTTAGACGGGAGTACAATGAGCAGTTCTTC.

This clone appeared once. This chain links TRBV28 with TRBJ1-4; TRBD1 aligns across 8 bases. V lost 10 bases, J lost 0 bases, and 10 bases stayed unmatched. This CDR3 spans 16 amino acids. Germline CDR1 and CDR2: MDHEN and SYDVKM. CDR3 sequence: CATGTGDFATNEKLFF. Written as DNA, the CDR3 is TGTGCCACCGGGACAGGCGATTTTGCAACTAATGAAAAACTGTTTTTT.

This clone came up a few times. This rearrangement joins TRBV3-1 (or the pseudogene TRBV3-2) to TRBJ2-7, with D possibly matching TRBD2 (6 bases). The CDR3 is 15 residues long. Germline loops: CDR1 LGHDT, CDR2 YNNKEL (reference sequence). The V end was cut by 2 bases, the J end by 2 bases, with 13 bases between. The CDR3 DNA reads TGTGCCAGCAGCCAACGGGGACTTGTCCCCTACGAGCAGTACTTC. This gives the protein CASSQRGLVPYEQYF.

This chain joins TRBV5-1 and TRBJ2-1; 10 bases align to TRBD2. The germline V gene encodes CDR1 SGHRS and CDR2 YFSETQ. V lost 4 bases and J lost 7; bases outside the gene matches: 20. The CDR3 sequence is 19 residues long. The DNA of the CDR3 is TGCGCCAGCAGCAAAACCTTAGGGAGCGGGAGGGCCCTAGGGAATGAGCAGTTCTTC. Its protein is CASSKTLGSGRALGNEQFF.

The J gene is TRBJ1-6, the V gene TRBV3-1 (or the pseudogene TRBV3-2); TRBD1 matches 9 bases. This CDR3 has 17 residues. V trimming: 6 bases; J trimming: 0 bases; junction bases outside the gene matches: 6. Germline values: CDR1 LGHDT, CDR2 YNNKEL (reference sequence). This chain's CDR3 is CASRATGGSSYNSPLHF. Here the CDR3 DNA reads TGTGCCAGCAGGGCTACAGGGGGCAGCTCCTATAATTCACCCCTCCACTTT.

This rearrangement joins TRBV2 to TRBJ2-7; tentatively, D is TRBD1 (6 bases). Trimming stripped 4 bases from V and 2 bases from J, with 21 bases between. CDR3 length: 17 amino acids. Looked up from germline, CDR1 is SNHLY and CDR2 is FYNNEI. CDR3: CASSVLADRLGTYEQYF. In DNA, the CDR3 is TGTGCCAGCAGTGTCTTGGCCGACAGGCTTGGGACCTACGAGCAGTACTTC.

The chain couples TRBV9 to TRBJ1-6; D may be TRBD1 (6 bases). V was trimmed by 3 bases and J by 6 bases, leaving 10 bases between them. This CDR3 has 14 residues. The germline V gene encodes CDR1 SGDLS and CDR2 YYNGEE. The CDR3 is CASSAGTPNSPLHF. CDR3 DNA sequence: TGTGCCAGCAGCGCCGGGACACCTAATTCACCCCTCCACTTT.

This rearrangement joins TRBV5-1 to TRBJ2-2; TRBD1 aligns across 10 bases. The CDR3 consists of 17 residues. Germline V lookup: CDR1 SGHRS, CDR2 YFSETQ. J lost 3 bases, V lost 3 bases, and 8 bases had no gene match. CDR3 DNA: TGCGCCAGCAGCTCCCCCCGGACAGGGGGTGACACCGGGGAGCTGTTTTTT. This gives the protein CASSSPRTGGDTGELFF.

The rearrangement links TRBV19 to TRBJ1-6, with 9 nucleotides matching TRBD1. After removal of 6 bases from V and 9 bases from J, the junction contained 6 bases not matched to a gene. This CDR3 has 14 amino acids. Germline V gene lookup returns CDR1 LNHDA and CDR2 SQIVND (reference sequence). The DNA of the CDR3 is TGTGCCAGTAGACCCGGGACAGGGACTTCACCCCTCCACTTT. This codes for CASRPGTGTSPLHF. The full variable domain, its missing parts supplied by reference TRBV19 and TRBJ1-6, is DGGITQSPKYLFRKEGQNVTLSCEQNLNHDAMYWYRQDPGQGLRLIYYSQIVNDFQKGDIAEGYSVSREKKESFPLTVTSAQKNPTAFYLCASRPGTGTSPLHFGNGTRLTVT.

This clone appeared a single time. The J gene is TRBJ2-1, the V gene TRBV11-2, with 9 bases lining up with TRBD2. The CDR3 covers 14 residues. Germline V gives CDR1 SGHAT, CDR2 FQNNGV. The V and J ends lost 5 bases and 3 bases, in that order; junction bases with no gene match: 2. The CDR3 loop is CASSHSGSYNEQFF. CDR3 nucleotide sequence: TGTGCCAGCAGCCATAGCGGGAGCTACAATGAGCAGTTCTTC.

The chain is built from TRBV21-1 and TRBJ2-3; TRBD2 is taken as the D call from the table, unchecked against the DNA. TRBV21-1 is a listed pseudogene. This CDR3 region has 16 residues. Written as DNA, the CDR3 is TGTGCCAGCAGCATCTGCCTAGACGATGGCACAGATACGCAGTATTTT. This codes for CASSICLDDGTDTQYF.

The chain uses TRBV27 and TRBJ2-7; 7 nucleotides align to TRBD1. Per germline, CDR1 MNHEY and CDR2 SMNVEV (reference sequence). V shed 0 bases, J shed 1 base, and the junction held 9 bases outside the gene matches. The CDR3 totals 17 residues. The CDR3 region has the DNA TGTGCCAGCAGTTTATCGGGTGACAGGGTCGGTTCCTACGAGCAGTACTTC. This codes for CASSLSGDRVGSYEQYF.

This chain joins TRBV2 and TRBJ2-3; D might be TRBD2 (5 bases). CDR1 is SNHLY, CDR2 FYNNEI, per germline. The CDR3 is made up of 15 amino acids. V lost 8 bases and J 0 bases, leaving 15 bases between the germline ends. In DNA form, the CDR3 reads TGTGCCAGCCACCCGGGGAAAACTAGCACAGATACGCAGTATTTT. The encoded protein is CASHPGKTSTDTQYF.

This chain joins TRBV14 and TRBJ2-3, with D unclear. Germline CDR1 and CDR2: SGHDN and FVKESK. Trimming removed 0 bases at V and 1 base at J, with 14 bases between. CDR3 length equals 17 residues. The CDR3 DNA follows: TGTGCCAGCAGCCAAGATAGCCCCCAAGTCGGCACAGATACGCAGTATTTT. This sequence encodes CASSQDSPQVGTDTQYF. Complete variable domain (other parts from reference TRBV14 and TRBJ2-3): EAGVTQFPSHSVIEKGQTVTLRCDPISGHDNLYWYRRVMGKEIKFLLHFVKESKQDESGMPNNRFLAERTGGTYSTLKVQPAELEDSGVYFCASSQDSPQVGTDTQYFGPGTRLTVL.

The table lists this clone with a few counts. V and J are TRBV19 and TRBJ2-1; 7 bases agree with TRBD2. Germline CDR1 LNHDA, CDR2 SQIVND (reference sequence). V shed 4 bases and J 0 bases; nucleotides not matched to a gene: 9. This CDR3 comprises 17 residues. DNA of the CDR3: TGTGCCAGTAGTACTGGGACTACTGGCAGCTCCTACAATGAGCAGTTCTTC. Its translation is CASSTGTTGSSYNEQFF.

This clone was detected a few times. This chain joins TRBV7-9 and TRBJ1-2; D is perhaps TRBD1 (5 bases). V dropped 0 bases and J dropped 4 bases, with 12 bases sitting between them. The CDR3 length is 15 residues. CDR1 SEHNR and CDR2 FQNEAQ come from the germline V gene (reference sequence). The CDR3 DNA reads as TGTGCCAGCAGCTTAGCCCCGGGGCAGACCTATGGCTACACCTTC. Its translation: CASSLAPGQTYGYTF.

The chain employs TRBV27 and TRBJ1-4; 7 bases are a match to TRBD1. CDR1 and CDR2 (germline): MNHEY, SMNVEV (reference sequence). This CDR3 is 15 amino acids long. With V trimmed by 5 bases and J by 5 bases, 8 bases remained unmatched. CDR3 DNA: TGTGCCAGCAGTAGGATCCGGGACAGAAATGAAAAACTGTTTTTT. It specifies CASSRIRDRNEKLFF. The full variable domain, its missing parts supplied by reference TRBV27 and TRBJ1-4, is EAQVTQNPRYLITVTGKKLTVTCSQNMNHEYMSWYRQDPGLGLRQIYYSMNVEVTDKGDVPEGYKVSRKEKRNFPLILESPSPNQTSLYFCASSRIRDRNEKLFFGSGTQLSVL.

The chain uses TRBV5-3 and TRBJ2-5; D gene ambiguous. TRBV5-3 is reported as an ORF; its role is uncertain. V dropped 5 bases and J dropped 2 bases, with 13 bases sitting between them. The CDR3 consists of 14 residues. CDR3 residues: CARRSDWPQETQYF. The CDR3 nucleotides read TGTGCCAGAAGATCAGACTGGCCGCAAGAGACCCAGTACTTC.